Described below is a single T cell receptor (beta chain) sequence and its context. RNA in amounts of about 0.5 to 1 ug was reverse transcribed with random hexamers. The immunoSEQ assay covered 54 Vbeta and 13 Jbeta segments for CDR3. One entry per CDR3 protein results from TCRdb running MiXCR on the immunoSEQ multiplex PCR reads. The table lists some 110,000 distinct CDR3 sequences, 85% to 95% of them singletons. The data are from a study of CD8 T cells in Susac syndrome. Germline V gene lookup returns CDR1 MNHNS and CDR2 SASEGT. V lost 10 bases to trimming and J lost 0 bases; unmatched junction nucleotides: 8. The CDR3 length is 15 residues. The CD8+ and CD4+ T cells were isolated magnetically using a negative isolation approach, whereas the TEMRA cells were enriched by FACS.

The receptor's source is a human donor with multiple sclerosis. Sequencing was carried out using CD4+ T cells from PBMCs. The chain combines TRBV6-1 with TRBJ1-1; TRBD1 matches at 10 bases. As DNA, the CDR3 is TGTGCCACCCTGGGACAGGGGACAATGAACACTGAAGCTTTCTTT. Amino acids: CATLGQGTMNTEAFF.